A single sample is the source of the 31 T cell receptor beta chains below, sequenced in a study of blood T cell repertoires in COVID-19. Clones were read by immunoSEQ multiplex PCR, and TCRdb kept only the in-frame ones, dropping some. Of about 210,000 clones in the sample, 81% are singletons; the top ten hold around 9.3%. The sequenced material came from PBMCs or T cells enriched from blood (not recorded which). Receptors originate from a woman between 50 and 59 years old with acute COVID-19.

The chain links TRBV19 to TRBJ1-2; D is unclear. Germline CDR1 LNHDA, CDR2 SQIVND (reference sequence). The germline V and J ends were trimmed by 4 bases and 2 bases, with 8 bases remaining between them. The CDR3 runs 13 residues. The CDR3 nucleotides read TGTGCCAGTAGTAACCGGGGAAACTATGGCTACACCTTC. Its protein is CASSNRGNYGYTF.

CDR3 region: CASSTYIDRLTGELFF. DNA for the CDR3: TGTGCCAGCAGCACCTACATCGACAGGTTAACCGGGGAGCTGTTTTTT. The gene calls are TRBV27 and TRBJ2-2; a weak D match, TRBD1 (6 bases). The CDR3 loop spans 16 amino acids. CDR1 MNHEY and CDR2 SMNVEV come from the germline V gene (reference sequence). Trimming removed 6 bases from V and 5 bases from J, with 19 bases in between.

The chain recombines TRBV18 with TRBJ2-7; TRBD1 matches 8 bases. V shed 5 bases and J 3 bases; nucleotides not matched to a gene: 9. The germline gives CDR1 KGHSH, CDR2 LQKENI. The CDR3 runs 15 residues. CDR3 DNA: TGTGCCAGCTCAAAAGACAGGGGCCAAATCTACGAGCAGTACTTC. This gives the protein CASSKDRGQIYEQYF.

The chain joins TRBV5-4 to TRBJ2-1; 7 nucleotides match TRBD2. This CDR3 contains 13 residues. Looked up from germline, CDR1 is SGHNT and CDR2 is YYREEE (reference sequence). The trim removed 1 base at V and 8 bases at J, leaving 3 bases unmatched. CDR3 residues: CASSLMGGDEQFF. The CDR3 region has the DNA TGTGCCAGCAGCTTGATGGGGGGGGATGAGCAGTTCTTC.

The rearrangement links TRBV6-1 to TRBJ1-2, with a weak D call TRBD1 (5 bases). CDR1 and CDR2 from the germline V gene are MNHNS and SASEGT. The CDR3 runs to 16 residues. The V end lost 2 bases, the J end lost 0 bases, and 13 bases lay between the germline ends. CDR3 sequence: CASSENSPGPNYGYTF. The CDR3 DNA is TGTGCCAGCAGTGAAAATAGTCCAGGGCCTAACTATGGCTACACCTTC.

This chain uses TRBV7-9 with TRBJ1-6; TRBD1 aligns across 8 bases. V shed 5 bases and J 7 bases; nucleotides not matched to a gene: 7. CDR1 is SEHNR, CDR2 FQNEAQ, per germline (reference sequence). The length of the CDR3 is 15 residues. This chain's CDR3 is CASSPRTGQNSPLHF. The CDR3 nucleotides are TGTGCCAGCAGCCCTAGGACAGGGCAAAATTCACCCCTCCACTTT.

V gene TRBV12-5 combines with J gene TRBJ2-1; 12 nucleotides align to TRBD2. The length of the CDR3 is 15 residues. J was trimmed by 5 bases and V by 4 bases; bases with no gene match: 3. Germline V gives CDR1 LGHNT, CDR2 FRNRAP. DNA for the CDR3: TGTGCTAGTGGTTCACTAGCGGGGGGCCACAATGAGCAGTTCTTC. This gives the protein CASGSLAGGHNEQFF.

The gene calls are TRBV5-1 and TRBJ2-5; the D gene is possibly TRBD1 (6 bases). The CDR3 totals 15 residues. Per the germline V gene, CDR1 is SGHRS and CDR2 is YFSETQ. The V and J ends lost 2 bases and 0 bases respectively, with 11 bases between them. The CDR3: CASSLDGQNQETQYF. The DNA of the CDR3 is TGCGCCAGCAGCTTAGACGGACAGAACCAAGAGACCCAGTACTTC.

This clone appeared a few times. The chain carries TRBV21-1 and TRBJ2-5; TRBD2, the table's D call, was not compared with the DNA. TRBV21-1 is reported as a pseudogene. This CDR3 has 13 amino acids. The DNA for the CDR3 is TGTGCCAGCAGCAAAGGAGGTACGGAGACCCAGTACTTC. The encoded protein is CASSKGGTETQYF.

This chain links TRBV4-3 with TRBJ2-3; D possibly corresponds to TRBD1 (6 bases). Germline V gene data show CDR1 as LGHNA and CDR2 as YSLEER. Trimming took 0 bases from V and 2 from J, leaving 9 bases between them. The CDR3 sequence is 15 residues long. The CDR3, as DNA: TGCGCCAGCAGCCAAGATACAGGGTTCACAGATACGCAGTATTTT. Protein: CASSQDTGFTDTQYF.

This clone was seen just once. The CDR3 DNA reads as TGTGCCAGCAGCGGACAGGGAACTGGTGACACCATATATTTT. This translates into CASSGQGTGDTIYF. V and J are TRBV7-7 and TRBJ1-3, with 8 bases matching TRBD1. V gave up 5 bases and J gave up 8 bases; unmatched junction bases: 8. Germline assignment: CDR1 SSHAT and CDR2 FNYEAQ (reference sequence). The CDR3 sequence is 14 residues long. The variable domain in full, completed from reference TRBV7-7 and TRBJ1-3, reads GAGVSQSPRYKVTKRGQDVTLRCDPISSHATLYWYQQALGQGPEFLTYFNYEAQPDKSGLPSDRFSAERPEGSISTLTIQRTEQRDSAMYRCASSGQGTGDTIYFGEGSWLTVV.

The chain uses TRBV5-4 and TRBJ2-7; 9 bases are shared with TRBD2. Per germline, CDR1 SGHNT and CDR2 YYREEE (reference sequence). The CDR3 is 15 residues long. The J segment lost 11 bases and the V segment lost 0 bases, leaving 12 bases of the junction unmatched. The CDR3 DNA reads TGTGCCAGCAGCTTGGGGTCTAGCGGGATCGCCGGGGAGTACTTC. Protein product: CASSLGSSGIAGEYF.

The V gene is TRBV28, the J gene TRBJ1-5; unclear D gene. This CDR3 contains 13 residues. The ends were cut back, 4 bases at V and 0 bases at J, with 4 bases in the middle. Germline V gene lookup returns CDR1 MDHEN and CDR2 SYDVKM. The CDR3 region is CASSSYSNQPQHF. The CDR3 DNA reads TGTGCCAGCAGTTCCTATAGCAATCAGCCCCAGCATTTT. Combining the CDR3 with reference TRBV28 and TRBJ1-5 gives the whole variable domain DVKVTQSSRYLVKRTGEKVFLECVQDMDHENMFWYRQDPGLGLRLIYFSYDVKMKEKGDIPEGYSVSREKKERFSLILESASTNQTSMYLCASSSYSNQPQHFGDGTRLSIL.

This chain connects TRBV7-9 to TRBJ1-6; a possible D gene is TRBD1 (5 bases). Germline V gene data show CDR1 as SEHNR and CDR2 as FQNEAQ (reference sequence). Trimming took off 2 bases at V and 7 bases at J, with 15 bases between the two ends. The CDR3 is 16 residues long. CDR3 nucleotide sequence: TGTGCCAGCAGCTTATACGCGAATCGGGGGAATTCACCCCTCCACTTT. It codes for CASSLYANRGNSPLHF.

J is TRBJ2-3 and V is TRBV7-9; D possibly corresponds to TRBD1 (6 bases). The germline gives CDR1 SEHNR, CDR2 FQNEAQ (reference sequence). The V end lost 5 bases, the J end lost 3 bases, and 12 bases lay between the germline ends. This CDR3 has 14 amino acids. Here the CDR3 DNA reads TGTGCCAGCAGCCTCGCAGGGGTTACAGATACGCAGTATTTT. Encoded protein: CASSLAGVTDTQYF.

The V call is TRBV3-1 (or the pseudogene TRBV3-2), the J call TRBJ2-3; 12 nucleotides agree with TRBD2. V trimming: 4 bases; J trimming: 2 bases; junction bases outside the gene matches: 4. The germline V gene encodes CDR1 LGHDT and CDR2 YNNKEL (reference sequence). The CDR3 extends over 16 amino acids. Here the CDR3 DNA reads TGTGCCAGCAGCCCCGCTAGCGGGGGGGCCACAGATACGCAGTATTTT. Residues: CASSPASGGATDTQYF.

The table lists this clone with a few counts. For the CDR3, the DNA is TGTGCCAGCAGCTGGGGACAGAAAAACACCATATATTTT. Its translation is CASSWGQKNTIYF. J is TRBJ1-3 and V is TRBV11-2; 7 bases map to TRBD1. Germline CDR1 reads SGHAT; CDR2 reads FQNNGV. There are 13 residues in the CDR3. V trimming: 4 bases; J trimming: 6 bases; junction bases outside the gene matches: 3.

The chain has TRBV7-2 and TRBJ2-7; D might be TRBD2 (5 bases). The CDR3 is 13 residues long. The V end was cut by 1 base, the J end by 6 bases, with 10 bases between. Per the germline V gene, CDR1 is SGHTA and CDR2 is FQGNSA. The DNA for the CDR3 is TGTGCCAGCAGCTTAGGGACTCCCCTCGAGCAGTACTTC. Its translation is CASSLGTPLEQYF.

This clone appeared a few times. V usage is TRBV3-1 (or the pseudogene TRBV3-2) and J usage is TRBJ2-1, with 13 bases aligning to TRBD2. Germline CDR1 is LGHDT and CDR2 is YNNKEL (reference sequence). Trimming removed 4 bases from V and 7 bases from J; junction bases left unmatched: 1. The CDR3 length is 14 residues. For the CDR3, the DNA is TGTGCCAGCAGCCCGACTAGCGGGGGGAATGAGCAGTTCTTC. Protein sequence: CASSPTSGGNEQFF.

The V gene is TRBV18, the J gene TRBJ1-5, with a possible D match to TRBD1 (5 bases). The germline V and J ends were trimmed by 3 bases and 5 bases, with 8 bases remaining between them. Germline-derived CDR1 and CDR2 are KGHSH and LQKENI. The CDR3 is 13 residues long. The CDR3 spells CASSPGGDQPQHF. In DNA form, the CDR3 reads TGTGCCAGCTCACCGGGGGGGGATCAGCCCCAGCATTTT.

This clone was seen once. The chain joins TRBV7-6 to TRBJ2-7, with D possibly TRBD1 on 5 matching bases. The CDR3 consists of 14 residues. V was shortened by 1 base and J by 3 bases, with 10 bases between the two germline ends. Germline CDR1 is SGHVS and CDR2 is FNYEAQ. This chain's CDR3 is CASSLGTNHYEQYF. DNA for the CDR3: TGTGCCAGCAGCTTAGGGACAAACCACTACGAGCAGTACTTC.

The rearrangement joins TRBV28 to TRBJ1-1, with D possibly matching TRBD1 (6 bases). Germline assignment: CDR1 MDHEN and CDR2 SYDVKM. The CDR3 consists of 11 residues. Trimming shortened V by 2 bases and J by 8 bases, and 6 bases separated the two germline ends. DNA of the CDR3: TGTGCCAGCAGTTTAGGGACAGAAGCTTTCTTT. Translation: CASSLGTEAFF.

The CDR3 DNA reads TGTGCCAGCAGTTTCGACAGGGTTGACATTCAGTACTTC. Amino acids: CASSFDRVDIQYF. The V call is TRBV28, the J call TRBJ2-4; TRBD1 agrees at 7 bases. Germline CDR1 is MDHEN and CDR2 is SYDVKM. The CDR3 totals 13 residues. V lost 3 bases to trimming and J lost 8 bases; unmatched junction nucleotides: 4.

The V and J genes are TRBV2 and TRBJ1-5; 9 positions agree with TRBD1. Losses at the gene ends were 6 bases for V and 9 bases for J; bases not matched to a gene: 9. Germline values: CDR1 SNHLY, CDR2 FYNNEI. This CDR3 is 14 amino acids long. As DNA, the CDR3 is TGTGCCAGCAGAGAGACAGGGGGAATTGCGCCCCAGCATTTT. Its protein is CASRETGGIAPQHF. The full variable domain, rest sourced from reference TRBV2 and TRBJ1-5, is EPEVTQTPSHQVTQMGQEVILRCVPISNHLYFYWYRQILGQKVEFLVSFYNNEISEKSEIFDDQFSVERPDGSNFTLKIRSTKLEDSAMYFCASRETGGIAPQHFGDGTRLSIL.

The J gene is TRBJ1-6, the V gene TRBV29-1; possibly TRBD1 for D (6 bases). This CDR3 has 15 residues. CDR1 and CDR2 (germline): SQVTM, ANQGSEA. Between the trimmed V and J ends, which lost 7 bases and 0 bases, there was a span of 13 bases. The CDR3 DNA sequence: TGCAGCGCTGTCCAGGGGAGCTCCTATAATTCACCCCTCCACTTT. Translating gives CSAVQGSSYNSPLHF.

To note about this clone: A read error may be the cause here, since a much bigger clone is one base away. The J gene is TRBJ2-7, the V gene TRBV28, with TRBD1 matching over 7 bases. CDR3 length: 14 amino acids. Trimming cost V 4 bases and J 2 bases; bases outside gene matches: 5. Per germline, CDR1 MDHEN and CDR2 SYDVKM. The CDR3 nucleotides are TGTGCCAGCAGTTCGCCGGGACAGACCTACGAGCAGTACTTC. Protein: CASSSPGQTYEQYF.

The chain recombines TRBV28 with TRBJ1-1; 8 bases line up with TRBD1. J lost 3 bases, V lost 7 bases, and 13 bases had no gene match. The germline CDR1 and CDR2 sequences are MDHEN and SYDVKM. CDR3 length: 16 amino acids. CDR3 sequence: CASTLPAGTGDTEAFF. The CDR3 coding sequence is TGTGCCAGCACCCTTCCCGCCGGGACAGGCGACACTGAAGCTTTCTTT.

The rearrangement links TRBV5-1 to TRBJ2-5, with D possibly matching TRBD1 (5 bases). Germline V gives CDR1 SGHRS, CDR2 YFSETQ. Trimming took 0 bases from V and 3 from J, leaving 9 bases between them. There are 14 residues in the CDR3. The CDR3 spells CASSLGQYEETQYF. CDR3 DNA sequence: TGCGCCAGCAGCTTGGGACAGTACGAAGAGACCCAGTACTTC.

In DNA, the CDR3 is TGTGCCAGCAGTAGGGGACAGAACACTGAAGCTTTCTTT. It specifies CASSRGQNTEAFF. The rearrangement joins TRBV6-4 to TRBJ1-1, with D possibly matching TRBD1 (6 bases). The germline CDR1 and CDR2 sequences are MRHNA and SNTAGT. V was clipped by 5 bases and J by 1 base, with 8 bases between them. The CDR3 runs to 13 residues.

The sample holds one count of this clone. The rearrangement uses TRBV7-6 and TRBJ2-2; TRBD2 might be the D (5 bases). Trimming took 5 bases from V and 4 from J, leaving 14 bases between them. Germline V gives CDR1 SGHVS, CDR2 FNYEAQ. This CDR3 is 15 amino acids long. As DNA, the CDR3 is TGTGCCAGCAGCCCGGACTTCCGAGGCACCGGGGAGCTGTTTTTT. Translated, it gives CASSPDFRGTGELFF. Combining the CDR3 with reference TRBV7-6 and TRBJ2-2 gives the whole variable domain GAGVSQSPRYKVTKRGQDVALRCDPISGHVSLYWYRQALGQGPEFLTYFNYEAQQDKSGLPNDRFSAERPEGSISTLTIQRTEQRDSAMYRCASSPDFRGTGELFFGEGSRLTVL.

This clone was found once. The J gene is TRBJ2-3, the V gene TRBV29-1; 7 positions match TRBD1. Trimming cost V 7 bases and J 2 bases; bases outside gene matches: 6. The CDR3 extends over 13 amino acids. CDR1 and CDR2 (germline): SQVTM, ANQGSEA. The CDR3 protein is CSARDSHTDTQYF. The CDR3 nucleotides are TGCAGCGCCCGGGACAGTCACACAGATACGCAGTATTTT.